This T cell receptor (beta chain) is drawn from a study of Graves' ophthalmopathy and Graves' hyperthyroidism. Overall study findings and caveats: A majority of expanded thyroid clonotypes exceeding 0.001 frequency were likewise present in blood.

Hyperthyroidism was considered stable when no ophthalmopathy appeared within 18 months of follow-up. Amplification of TCR beta CDR3 regions used RNA transcripts. RT-PCR was first run with HTBI primers, then multiplex PCR in a second round. TCRdb fed the multiplex PCR reads into MiXCR, producing one record per CDR3 protein. This table holds hundreds of thousands of distinct CDR3 sequences, about a fifth found once. This CDR3 spans 14 amino acids. Unmatched junction bases numbered 5, after V lost 7 bases and J lost 3 bases. In germline, CDR1 is MNHEY, CDR2 SMNVEV (reference sequence). In regard to this clonotype: Its antigen remains unknown.

Input material: peripheral blood. The gene calls are TRBV27 and TRBJ1-1; 10 bases map to TRBD1. This receptor was taken from a woman aged 18-29 years with stable Graves' hyperthyroidism. Some clones in this sample may be carry-over from other donors' samples. Written as DNA, the CDR3 is TGTGCCAGCAACCGACAGGGGGCCGACACTGAAGCTTTCTTT. Translating it yields CASNRQGADTEAFF.